These 17 T cell receptor beta chains were all obtained from the same sample, sequenced in a study of blood T cell repertoires in COVID-19. TCRdb's copy holds only in-frame clones and misses some; the assay was immunoSEQ multiplex PCR. The table has 35,000 to 40,000 clones, roughly 74% seen once; the top ten hold about 10%. The sequencing input was peripheral blood. The receptors derive from a man aged 70 or older with COVID-19, enrolled during active disease.

The chain is built from TRBV15 and TRBJ2-1; D not resolved. The CDR3 has 12 amino acids. V was trimmed by 0 bases and J by 9 bases, leaving 6 bases between them. Germline lookup yields CDR1 LNHNV and CDR2 YYDKDF (reference sequence). The CDR3 loop reads CATSRDFSEQFF. CDR3 bases: TGTGCCACCAGCAGAGATTTTAGTGAGCAGTTCTTC.

The chain has TRBV6-4 and TRBJ1-2; 12 bases are a match to TRBD1. Germline V lookup: CDR1 MRHNA, CDR2 SNTAGT. V dropped 5 bases and J dropped 8; count of bases not matched to a gene: 12. This CDR3 is built from 16 residues. CDR3 amino acids: CASSFLPGQGARGYTF. In nucleotides, the CDR3 is TGTGCCAGCAGTTTCCTTCCGGGACAGGGGGCTCGGGGCTACACCTTC.

The chain employs TRBV20-1 and TRBJ1-5; 8 bases align to TRBD1. With 3 bases clipped from V and 5 bases from J, the junction kept 12 bases outside the gene matches. Germline lookup yields CDR1 DFQATT and CDR2 SNEGSKA (reference sequence). The CDR3 runs to 16 residues. Here the CDR3 DNA reads TGCAGTGCTAGTCCTATTCCAGGGACAGGAGATCAGCCCCAGCATTTT. It codes for CSASPIPGTGDQPQHF.

The chain links TRBV4-1 to TRBJ2-7; 8 bases are shared with TRBD1. The CDR3 consists of 13 residues. Per germline, CDR1 MGHRA and CDR2 YSYEKL. V lost 8 bases, J lost 3 bases, and 6 bases stayed unmatched. The CDR3 nucleotides are TGCGCCAGCGCGAAGGACAGGGTCTACGAGCAGTACTTC. Translating it yields CASAKDRVYEQYF.

This clone was detected a few times. This CDR3 is CATSRARVVGSEAFF. The CDR3 DNA sequence: TGTGCCACCAGCAGAGCCAGGGTTGTTGGCTCTGAAGCTTTCTTT. J is TRBJ1-1 and V is TRBV15; maybe TRBD1 (5 bases). The CDR3 extends over 15 amino acids. Looked up from germline, CDR1 is LNHNV and CDR2 is YYDKDF (reference sequence). Trimming shortened V by 1 base and J by 6 bases, and 15 bases separated the two germline ends.

The genes are TRBV6-5 and TRBJ1-2; D unclear. Looked up from germline, CDR1 is MNHEY and CDR2 is SVGAGI. V was shortened by 0 bases and J by 5 bases, with 10 bases between the two germline ends. The CDR3 length is 14 residues. CDR3: CASSYSAEGYGYTF. In DNA, the CDR3 is TGTGCCAGCAGTTACTCCGCCGAGGGTTATGGCTACACCTTC.

This clone has only one observation. The rearrangement joins TRBV19 to TRBJ1-1; D remains unclear. CDR3 size: 13 residues. The V end lost 6 bases, the J end lost 1 base, and 9 bases lay between the germline ends. CDR1 is LNHDA and CDR2 is SQIVND in the germline V gene (reference sequence). In DNA form, the CDR3 reads TGTGCCAGTAGACAAACACAGAACACTGAAGCTTTCTTT. Its translation: CASRQTQNTEAFF.

This clone was seen only a few times. V gene TRBV6-2 or TRBV6-3 combines with J gene TRBJ2-5; TRBD2 aligns across 12 bases. Losses at the gene ends were 5 bases for V and 9 bases for J; bases not matched to a gene: 13. Per germline, CDR1 MNHEY and CDR2 SVGEGT. The CDR3 is 16 amino acids. DNA for the CDR3: TGTGCCAGCAGTCGCTGGACTAGCGGGGCCCGGGGGTCCCAGTACTTC. Encoded protein: CASSRWTSGARGSQYF.

V usage is TRBV6-6 and J usage is TRBJ2-7; TRBD1 aligns across 7 bases. Losses at the gene ends were 5 bases for V and 4 bases for J; bases not matched to a gene: 2. Germline assignment: CDR1 MNHNY and CDR2 SVGAGI (reference sequence). The length of the CDR3 is 12 residues. CDR3 region: CASSPGQYEQYF. The CDR3 bases are TGTGCCAGCAGTCCGGGACAGTACGAGCAGTACTTC.

The chain has TRBV7-9 and TRBJ2-2; weak D call: TRBD2 (5 bases). The V and J ends lost 4 bases and 0 bases respectively, with 15 bases between them. The length of the CDR3 is 17 residues. Germline values: CDR1 SEHNR, CDR2 FQNEAQ (reference sequence). The DNA of the CDR3 is TGTGCCAGCAGCTGGACGGGGAGACATACGAACACCGGGGAGCTGTTTTTT. Its protein is CASSWTGRHTNTGELFF.

By share, this clone counts as medium-sized. The genes are TRBV7-9 and TRBJ2-2, with TRBD1 as a possible D gene (5 bases). With 6 bases removed from V and 4 bases from J, the gap between germline ends came to 12 bases. The germline gives CDR1 SEHNR, CDR2 FQNEAQ (reference sequence). This CDR3 spans 14 amino acids. The CDR3 spells CASRSPGFTGELFF. CDR3 DNA: TGTGCCAGCAGGTCTCCAGGGTTCACCGGGGAGCTGTTTTTT.

The chain has TRBV21-1 and TRBJ2-3; TRBD2, the table's D call, was not compared with the DNA. TRBV21-1 is annotated as a pseudogene. The CDR3 loop spans 12 amino acids. The CDR3 sequence: CASSKSGGGQYF. CDR3 nucleotide sequence: TGTGCCAGCAGCAAGAGTGGAGGTGGGCAGTATTTT.

This sequence joins TRBV10-1 and TRBJ1-2; D call uncertain. The CDR3 covers 11 residues. The germline CDR1 and CDR2 sequences are WNHNN and SYGVQD (reference sequence). The CDR3 bases are TGCGCAGCGGGGTACGGCTATGGCTACACCTTC. Its translation is CAAGYGYGYTF.

The J gene is TRBJ1-5, the V gene TRBV21-1; the D segment call TRBD1 is taken from the table without a DNA check. TRBV21-1 corresponds to a pseudogene. This CDR3 spans 15 amino acids. CDR3 nucleotide sequence: TGTGCCAGCAGCGCCACAGGGGACGGCAATCAGCCCCAGCATTTT. Its protein product is CASSATGDGNQPQHF.

The V call is TRBV6-2 or TRBV6-3, the J call TRBJ2-1; the match to TRBD2 covers 9 bases. Germline loops: CDR1 MNHEY, CDR2 SVGEGT. There are 15 residues in the CDR3. J lost 7 bases, V lost 2 bases, and 6 bases had no gene match. The CDR3 coding sequence is TGTGCCAGCAGTTACAGGGCTAGCGGGATAAATGAGCAGTTCTTC. This gives the protein CASSYRASGINEQFF.

J is TRBJ1-2 and V is TRBV19; D might be TRBD1 (6 bases). This CDR3 has 13 residues. Germline CDR1 LNHDA, CDR2 SQIVND (reference sequence). V lost 7 bases and J lost 7, with 16 bases in between. The CDR3: CASTHTGMGGYTF. CDR3 coding DNA: TGTGCCAGTACCCATACAGGGATGGGTGGCTACACCTTC. Together with reference TRBV19 and TRBJ1-2, the CDR3 gives the full variable domain: DGGITQSPKYLFRKEGQNVTLSCEQNLNHDAMYWYRQDPGQGLRLIYYSQIVNDFQKGDIAEGYSVSREKKESFPLTVTSAQKNPTAFYLCASTHTGMGGYTFGSGTRLTVV.

This clone was counted a few times. The gene calls are TRBV11-3 and TRBJ2-2; D gene unclear. From germline, CDR1 is SGHNT and CDR2 YENEEA. The CDR3 consists of 14 residues. V was cut by 6 bases and J by 5 bases, with 13 bases left in between. The chain's CDR3 is CASSKITGTGELFF. The DNA of the CDR3 is TGTGCCAGCAGTAAAATCACCGGGACCGGGGAGCTGTTTTTT.